The following is a T cell receptor beta chain sequence with its context. This clonotype has only a few counts. Which antigen it targets is not known. Qualities for individual bases were not recorded, and no much larger clone is one base off. Library generation was performed with 5' RACE. The instrument given in TCRdb is NextSeq 500. To allow correction of PCR and sequencing errors, the TCR library protocol tagged every TCR cDNA molecule with a unique molecular identifier. In the authors' own workflow: TCR identification, UMI-based error correction and CDR3 extraction were performed with Decombinator tools. TCRs above a frequency of 2 per 1,000, corresponding to the top 1% of the tumor frequency distribution, were defined as expanded. Renyi diversity was computed with the R vegan package after each repertoire had been subsampled 100 times to 5,000 TCRs. CDR3 similarity networks were built from amino acid triplet string-kernel similarity, connecting CDR3s with pairwise similarity above 0.82. TCRdb ran its own pipeline on the public reads, namely fastp trimming at Q25 and MiXCR clone calling, and kept in-frame beta chains. When rows share a CDR3 protein, they turn into one entry using the most common DNA and genes. TCRdb's processing, not the authors', yielded these V and J calls. The sample has some 120,000 distinct CDR3 sequences on record, more than 9% of them singletons. The ten most abundant clones make up around 17% of the sample.

Per the publication, the time point label means: blood at routine non-recurrence follow-up after resection. Without any cell sorting, TCR sequencing was performed on whole RNA extracted either from tumor and nontumor lung tissue or from cryopreserved PBMC samples. Patients were selected for TCR sequencing only if sufficient RNA was available from at least two tumor regions. The sample is drawn from a study of spatial heterogeneity in lung cancer (dated by TCRdb to about 2019). In the study overall: Samples were obtained from 65 to 90 patients with early-stage, untreated non-small cell lung cancer from the lung TRACERx cohort. Follow-up PBMC samples were sequenced whenever available, with the median time to follow-up being approximately two years after resection. Beta-chain transcripts were consistently detected in greater numbers than alpha-chain transcripts, which likely reflects a higher abundance of beta-chain transcripts. In the raw uncorrected reads, each unique combination of TCR and UMI appeared more than ten times on average. TCR alpha and beta repertoires were quantitatively compared across multiple tumor regions, matched nontumor lung and blood in non-small cell lung cancer. Nonsynonymous mutation counts, determined by whole-exome sequencing of tumor tissue, were related to features of the TCR repertoire. At surgery, 200 to 250 tumor regions, around 64 matched nontumor lung samples and 56 PBMC samples were TCR-sequenced for both alpha and beta chains. Points the paper makes about the study in general: Additional single-cell paired TCR alpha and beta sequencing was considered necessary to confirm, at a functional level, the hypothesis that regional TCRs recognize regional mutations. Ubiquitous expanded tumor TCRs were detected in blood more often at tumor resection than at routine follow-up. Comparisons of baseline and follow-up blood repertoires included only approximately 15 patients.

CDR1 and CDR2 (DFQATT, SNEGSKA) derive from the germline V gene (reference sequence). The germline V end is reduced by 5 bases and the J end by 0 bases; junction bases left unmatched: 4. The CDR3 starts with the cysteine, ends with the phenylalanine, and has 13 residues. The DNA shown is the 39-base CDR3, in frame from base 1. The chain was built from TRBV20-1 and TRBJ2-7, and 7 junction bases match TRBD1. Sequenced here: PBMCs, sampled at follow-up. The sequence was collected from a male donor with early-stage non-small cell lung cancer. The CDR3 protein is CSAFRDSSYEQYF. The nucleotide sequence is given as TGCAGTGCTTTTCGGGACAGCTCCTACGAGCAGTACTTC.